This T cell receptor (beta chain) was identified in a study of shared clonotypes between healthy human individuals. Findings and limits, study-wide: Among donors, sharing of clonotypes was expected to be affected by sequencing depth.

Germline lookup yields CDR1 SGHTA and CDR2 FQGNSA. The CDR3 covers 13 residues. Deletions cut 3 bases from V and 0 bases from J, with 4 bases between. Terminally differentiated effector memory CD45RA+ cells were excluded by CCR7 positive selection of CD45RO-negative cells. Some clones are missing from TCRdb's copy, which holds only in-frame ones; the method was immunoSEQ multiplex PCR. The sample holds some 2 million clones, about 95% seen once. As regards this clone: What it binds is not known.

The V call is TRBV7-2, the J call TRBJ2-3; D ambiguous. Sequencing was done on a sample of naive CD8+ T cells sorted from blood. This sequence originates from a man aged 18 to 29 in good health. The CDR3 DNA sequence: TGTGCCAGCAGCTTTAGTAGCACAGATACGCAGTATTTT. It specifies CASSFSSTDTQYF.